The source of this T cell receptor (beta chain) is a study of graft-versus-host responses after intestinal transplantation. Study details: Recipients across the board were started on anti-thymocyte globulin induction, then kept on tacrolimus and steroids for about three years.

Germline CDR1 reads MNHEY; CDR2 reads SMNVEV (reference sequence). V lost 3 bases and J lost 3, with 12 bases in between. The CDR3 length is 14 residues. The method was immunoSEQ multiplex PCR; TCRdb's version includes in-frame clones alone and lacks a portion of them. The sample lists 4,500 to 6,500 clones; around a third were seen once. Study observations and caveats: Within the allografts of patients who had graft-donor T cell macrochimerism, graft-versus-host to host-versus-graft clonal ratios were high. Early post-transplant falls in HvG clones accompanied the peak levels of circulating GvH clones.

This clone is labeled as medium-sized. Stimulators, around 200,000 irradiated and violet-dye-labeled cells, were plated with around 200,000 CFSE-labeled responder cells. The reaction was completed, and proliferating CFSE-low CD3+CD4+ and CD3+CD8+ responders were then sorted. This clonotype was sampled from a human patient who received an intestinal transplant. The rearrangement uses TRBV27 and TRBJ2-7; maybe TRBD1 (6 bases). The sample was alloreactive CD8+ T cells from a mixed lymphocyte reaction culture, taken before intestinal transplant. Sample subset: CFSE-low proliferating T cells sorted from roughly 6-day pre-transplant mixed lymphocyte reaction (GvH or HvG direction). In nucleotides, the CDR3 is TGTGCCAGCAGTTTTCAGACAGGTCTCTACGAGCAGTACTTC. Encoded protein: CASSFQTGLYEQYF.